Listed below are T cell receptor beta chains from one sample, sequenced in a study of PD-1 blockade in classical Hodgkin lymphoma. Repertoires were generated with immunoSEQ multiplex PCR, while TCRdb's copy carries only in-frame clones and drops some. The sample carries some 46,000 clones, 60% to 85% recorded once. Sample: peripheral blood mononuclear cells (PBMCs), taken before the second cycle of nivolumab. These receptors all stem from a human donor with classical Hodgkin lymphoma. The CDR3 runs from the conserved cysteine through the conserved F or W. The D gene is left open where the match is weak. Where a row states a size, it is once, few, many or the class of an expanded clone; other rows omit it.

V gene: TRBV30
clone size: few
D gene: -
J gene: TRBJ2-5
CDR3 DNA: TGTGCCTGGAGTGTCCAGGAAGGGGAGACCCAGTACTTC
CDR3 protein: CAWSVQEGETQYF

V gene: TRBV6-5
clone size: -
D gene: TRBD2
J gene: TRBJ2-7
CDR3 DNA: TGTGCCAGCAGTTACTCTGCGGGAGCAACCTACGAGCAGTACTTC
CDR3 protein: CASSYSAGATYEQYF

V gene: TRBV6-5
clone size: -
D gene: TRBD1
J gene: TRBJ2-3
CDR3 DNA: TGTGCCAGCAGGCGAGACAGGGCCGGCACAGATACGCAGTATTTT
CDR3 protein: CASRRDRAGTDTQYF

V gene: TRBV7-2
clone size: once
D gene: TRBD2
J gene: TRBJ2-4
CDR3 DNA: TGTGCCAGCAGCTTAGAGTTACTAGCGCTAGCCAAAAACATTCAGTACTTC
CDR3 protein: CASSLELLALAKNIQYF

V gene: TRBV5-1
clone size: once
D gene: -
J gene: TRBJ2-6
CDR3 DNA: TGCGCCAGCAGCTTGTCAGGGAGCTCTGGGGCCAACGTCCTGACTTTC
CDR3 protein: CASSLSGSSGANVLTF

V gene: TRBV4-2
clone size: few
D gene: TRBD2
J gene: TRBJ2-2
CDR3 DNA: TGTGCCAGCAGCCTTGGGGCGGGGGGCGACACCGGGGAGCTGTTTTTT
CDR3 protein: CASSLGAGGDTGELFF

V gene: TRBV6-1
clone size: -
D gene: -
J gene: TRBJ2-7
CDR3 DNA: TGTGCCAGCAGTGAAGTCTCAGGGATCGAGCAGTACTTC
CDR3 protein: CASSEVSGIEQYF

V gene: TRBV11-3
clone size: -
D gene: TRBD1
J gene: TRBJ2-5
CDR3 DNA: TGTGCCAGCAGCACCCGACAGGGCCAAGAGACCCAGTACTTC
CDR3 protein: CASSTRQGQETQYF

V gene: TRBV9
clone size: -
D gene: -
J gene: TRBJ2-4
CDR3 DNA: TGTGCCAGCAGCGTAGGATCGAGCGGAAACATTCAGTACTTC
CDR3 protein: CASSVGSSGNIQYF

V gene: TRBV12-5
clone size: few
D gene: -
J gene: TRBJ2-1
CDR3 DNA: TGTGCTAGGGCTGGGGGGGCACACAAATCCTACAATGAGCAGTTCTTC
CDR3 protein: CARAGGAHKSYNEQFF

V gene: TRBV30
clone size: -
D gene: -
J gene: TRBJ1-5
CDR3 DNA: TGTGCCTGGAGTATTCAGGGGAATCAGCCCCAGCATTTT
CDR3 protein: CAWSIQGNQPQHF

V gene: TRBV11-2
clone size: few
D gene: TRBD2
J gene: TRBJ2-1
CDR3 DNA: TGTGCCAGCAGCTTCGGACTAGCGGCGTACAATGAGCAGTTCTTC
CDR3 protein: CASSFGLAAYNEQFF

V gene: TRBV5-4
clone size: -
D gene: TRBD2
J gene: TRBJ2-3
CDR3 DNA: TGTGCCAGCAGCTTGGGGAATAGCGGGGATACGCAGTATTTT
CDR3 protein: CASSLGNSGDTQYF

V gene: TRBV11-2
clone size: few
D gene: -
J gene: TRBJ1-1
CDR3 DNA: TGTGCCAGCAGCCCCCCTCGGGGGGCCTCACTCACTGAAGCTTTCTTT
CDR3 protein: CASSPPRGASLTEAFF

V gene: TRBV4-3
clone size: -
D gene: -
J gene: TRBJ1-5
CDR3 DNA: TGCGCCAGCAGCCAAGATTTGGGACGGACCAATCAGCCCCAGCATTTT
CDR3 protein: CASSQDLGRTNQPQHF

V gene: TRBV7-9
clone size: -
D gene: TRBD1
J gene: TRBJ1-2
CDR3 DNA: TGTGCCAGCAGCTCCGCCGACAGGGGGCTTCGAAATGGCTACACCTTC
CDR3 protein: CASSSADRGLRNGYTF

V gene: TRBV28
clone size: -
D gene: -
J gene: TRBJ1-2
CDR3 DNA: TGTGCCAGCAGTTTATTTCAGAACTATGGCTACACCTTC
CDR3 protein: CASSLFQNYGYTF

V gene: TRBV5-4
clone size: -
D gene: -
J gene: TRBJ1-2
CDR3 DNA: TGTGCCAGCAGCTTGGAGGAGGGATCCTATGGCTACACCTTC
CDR3 protein: CASSLEEGSYGYTF

V gene: TRBV9
clone size: -
D gene: -
J gene: TRBJ1-1
CDR3 DNA: TGTGCCAGCAGCGTAGCCCCCGGACTGAACACTGAAGCTTTCTTT
CDR3 protein: CASSVAPGLNTEAFF

V gene: TRBV7-2
clone size: few
D gene: TRBD1
J gene: TRBJ1-5
CDR3 DNA: TGTGCCAGCAGCCGGGACAGGGCTAATCAGCCCCAGCATTTT
CDR3 protein: CASSRDRANQPQHF

V gene: TRBV5-1
clone size: -
D gene: -
J gene: TRBJ1-2
CDR3 DNA: TGCGCCAGCAGCCCCGGACATACCAGCAACTATGGCTACACCTTC
CDR3 protein: CASSPGHTSNYGYTF

V gene: TRBV27
clone size: -
D gene: TRBD1
J gene: TRBJ2-7
CDR3 DNA: TGTGCCAGCAGTCCCCAGGGGGCAGGGCGATCCTACGAGCAGTACTTC
CDR3 protein: CASSPQGAGRSYEQYF

V gene: TRBV11-2
clone size: -
D gene: -
J gene: TRBJ2-7
CDR3 DNA: TGTGCCAGCAGTACCATTTCGGGGAGCCTCTACGAGCAGTACTTC
CDR3 protein: CASSTISGSLYEQYF

V gene: TRBV7-2
clone size: -
D gene: TRBD1
J gene: TRBJ1-1
CDR3 DNA: TGTGCCAGCAGACCCCGCAGGGGGCGGGATGAAGCTTTCTTT
CDR3 protein: CASRPRRGRDEAFF

V gene: TRBV28
clone size: -
D gene: -
J gene: TRBJ2-3
CDR3 DNA: TGTGCCAGCAGTCGCAGTTCTAGCACAGATACGCAGTATTTT
CDR3 protein: CASSRSSSTDTQYF

V gene: TRBV27
clone size: -
D gene: -
J gene: TRBJ1-1
CDR3 DNA: TGTGCCAGCAGTTTAGTAGGGGGCACTGAAGCTTTCTTT
CDR3 protein: CASSLVGGTEAFF